This record concerns one TCR beta chain sequence. The data were taken from a study of lymphopenia after photon versus proton radiotherapy. The germline V gene has CDR1 WSHSY and CDR2 SAAADI. The V end was cut by 3 bases, the J end by 2 bases, with 10 bases between. This CDR3 spans 14 amino acids. Assay: immunoSEQ multiplex PCR; the TCRdb copy retains only in-frame clones and omits some. Among 30,000 or so clones, 85% to 90% were seen once, and the ten largest hold approximately 45%. The sample in question was peripheral blood, obtained from a patient treated with proton-based radiotherapy. The rearrangement links TRBV10-2 to TRBJ1-1; unclear D gene. The sequence derives from a woman in her sixties or seventies with cholangiocarcinoma. Some clones in this sample may be carry-over from other donors' samples. CDR3 sequence reads: CASSETYLNTEAFF. The CDR3 DNA is TGCGCCAGCAGTGAAACGTACCTTAACACTGAAGCTTTCTTT.